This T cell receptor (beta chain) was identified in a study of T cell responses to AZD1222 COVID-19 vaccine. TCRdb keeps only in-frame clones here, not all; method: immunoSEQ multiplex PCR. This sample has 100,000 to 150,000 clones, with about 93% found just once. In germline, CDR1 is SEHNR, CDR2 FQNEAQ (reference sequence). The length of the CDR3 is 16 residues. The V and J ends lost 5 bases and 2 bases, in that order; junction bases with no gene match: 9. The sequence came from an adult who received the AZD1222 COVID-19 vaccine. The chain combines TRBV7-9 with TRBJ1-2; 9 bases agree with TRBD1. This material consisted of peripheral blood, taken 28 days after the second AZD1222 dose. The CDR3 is CASSEISGTGNYGYTF. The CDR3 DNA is TGTGCCAGCAGCGAGATTTCCGGGACAGGGAACTATGGCTACACCTTC.